This entry lists 32 T cell receptor beta chains sequenced from one sample in a study of cytomegalovirus exposure and HLA in healthy donors. Primers included in the PCR were 60 Vbeta and 13 Jbeta primers. Only in-frame clones appear in the TCRdb table, and some are missing; sequencing was by immunoSEQ multiplex PCR. The sample records about 160,000 clones, roughly 80% being singletons. Sequencing used PBMCs. All receptors come from a man aged 18 to 30 in good health and CMV-seropositive.

CDR3 DNA sequence: TGTGCCAGCAGCGTAGAGGTTGGCGGGAGCTCTTTGTACTTC. Translating it yields CASSVEVGGSSLYF. The chain couples TRBV9 to TRBJ2-5, with TRBD2 matching 7 bases. The trim removed 0 bases at V and 13 bases at J, leaving 12 bases unmatched. From germline, CDR1 is SGDLS and CDR2 YYNGEE. This CDR3 contains 14 residues.

The chain is built from TRBV13 and TRBJ2-7; 9 nucleotides align to TRBD2. Germline values: CDR1 PRHDT, CDR2 FYEKMQ (reference sequence). This CDR3 spans 15 amino acids. V lost 3 bases and J lost 1; bases outside the gene matches: 4. CDR3 region: CASSFGGGGSYEQYF. As DNA, the CDR3 is TGTGCCAGCAGCTTTGGCGGGGGGGGGTCCTACGAGCAGTACTTC.

This clone appeared once. The V call is TRBV29-1, the J call TRBJ2-1; the match to TRBD1 covers 9 bases. The V gene's germline CDR1 is SQVTM and CDR2 ANQGSEA. This CDR3 has 15 amino acids. V was clipped by 2 bases and J by 3 bases; unmatched bases: 5. The CDR3 bases are TGCAGCGTTGAACCCCGGGACAGGGTCTACAATGAGCAGTTCTTC. Protein sequence: CSVEPRDRVYNEQFF.

This sequence joins TRBV30 and TRBJ1-1, with 7 bases identical to TRBD1. The germline V gene has CDR1 GTSNPN and CDR2 SVGIG (reference sequence). V was clipped by 0 bases and J by 3 bases; unmatched bases: 7. The CDR3 has 15 amino acids. The CDR3 here is CAWSVSPTGDTEAFF. CDR3 bases: TGTGCCTGGAGTGTATCTCCTACAGGGGACACTGAAGCTTTCTTT.

Regarding this clone: The same CDR3 also results from other DNA sequences found in this sample. The chain uses TRBV19 and TRBJ1-5; the match to TRBD1 covers 7 bases. V shed 3 bases, J shed 0 bases, and the junction held 5 bases outside the gene matches. CDR3 size: 16 residues. CDR1 and CDR2 (germline): LNHDA, SQIVND (reference sequence). CDR3 in amino acids: CASSIPGQYSNQPQHF. CDR3 sequence (DNA): TGTGCCAGTAGTATCCCGGGACAGTATAGCAATCAGCCCCAGCATTTT.

The rearrangement links TRBV7-2 to TRBJ2-5; possible D gene TRBD1, 6 bases. The CDR3 totals 14 residues. Germline values: CDR1 SGHTA, CDR2 FQGNSA. V gave up 7 bases and J gave up 1 base, with 13 bases separating them. The CDR3 region is CASTLTGSQETQYF. The CDR3 DNA follows: TGTGCCAGCACCTTGACAGGTAGCCAAGAGACCCAGTACTTC.

This chain uses TRBV6-6 with TRBJ1-5; 7 bases map to TRBD1. The ends lost 6 bases at V and 4 bases at J; junction bases unmatched: 12. Per germline, CDR1 MNHNY and CDR2 SVGAGI (reference sequence). This CDR3 has 16 amino acids. The CDR3: CASSQTGRLSNQPQHF. The CDR3 region has the DNA TGTGCCAGCAGCCAGACAGGGCGTTTGTCAAATCAGCCCCAGCATTTT.

The chain couples TRBV18 to TRBJ1-2; 8 bases are shared with TRBD1. With 5 bases clipped from V and 5 bases from J, the junction kept 10 bases outside the gene matches. CDR3 length: 15 amino acids. CDR1 is KGHSH and CDR2 is LQKENI in the germline V gene. The CDR3 DNA sequence: TGTGCCAGCTCAGAACAGGGGGTAGCTTCTTATGGCTACACCTTC. Its protein is CASSEQGVASYGYTF.

This clone has only one observation. The chain joins TRBV2 to TRBJ2-2; a possible D gene is TRBD1 (6 bases). Trimming took off 1 base at V and 3 bases at J, with 12 bases between the two ends. The CDR3 is made up of 16 amino acids. Germline V gives CDR1 SNHLY, CDR2 FYNNEI. For the CDR3, the DNA is TGTGCCAGCAGTGAAGGATGGGACACCGACACCGGGGAGCTGTTTTTT. This sequence encodes CASSEGWDTDTGELFF.

The V call is TRBV29-1, the J call TRBJ1-2; no definite D call. V gave up 7 bases and J gave up 4 bases, with 13 bases separating them. Per germline, CDR1 SQVTM and CDR2 ANQGSEA. The CDR3 extends over 12 amino acids. CDR3 sequence (DNA): TGCAGCGCCCACCAGGAAAGCTATGGCTACACCTTC. Translated: CSAHQESYGYTF.

This clone was detected a few times. The rearrangement joins TRBV19 to TRBJ2-7; 11 bases agree with TRBD1. V lost 7 bases and J lost 5; bases outside the gene matches: 7. The CDR3 loop spans 14 amino acids. The germline V gene encodes CDR1 LNHDA and CDR2 SQIVND (reference sequence). CDR3 sequence (DNA): TGTGCCAGTAAATCGGACAGGGGGCGGAACGAGCAGTACTTC. Its translation: CASKSDRGRNEQYF.

This chain uses TRBV11-3 with TRBJ2-7; D is uncertain. The CDR3 is 14 residues long. Germline lookup yields CDR1 SGHNT and CDR2 YENEEA. The ends were cut back, 5 bases at V and 0 bases at J, with 11 bases in the middle. The CDR3 DNA sequence: TGTGCCAGCAGCCTCTCCCGGAGCTCCTACGAGCAGTACTTC. This sequence encodes CASSLSRSSYEQYF. Combining the CDR3 with reference TRBV11-3 and TRBJ2-7 gives the whole variable domain EAGVVQSPRYKIIEKKQPVAFWCNPISGHNTLYWYLQNLGQGPELLIRYENEEAVDDSQLPKDRFSAERLKGVDSTLKIQPAELGDSAVYLCASSLSRSSYEQYFGPGTRLTVT.

The V gene is TRBV27, the J gene TRBJ2-5; possible D gene TRBD2, 5 bases. Germline CDR1 reads MNHEY; CDR2 reads SMNVEV (reference sequence). With 4 bases removed from V and 5 bases from J, the gap between germline ends came to 11 bases. The CDR3 extends over 13 amino acids. CDR3 sequence (DNA): TGTGCCAGCAGTTCGGTGTTAGCGGAGACCCAGTACTTC. It translates to CASSSVLAETQYF.

This clone has ten or more counts. The rearrangement joins TRBV6-1 to TRBJ2-7; D possibly corresponds to TRBD1 (6 bases). This CDR3 comprises 15 residues. From germline, CDR1 is MNHNS and CDR2 SASEGT. V dropped 2 bases and J dropped 2 bases, with 13 bases sitting between them. DNA for the CDR3: TGTGCCAGCAGTGAAACCGGGACACCCACCTACGAGCAGTACTTC. It specifies CASSETGTPTYEQYF.

The rearrangement uses TRBV18 and TRBJ2-6; tentatively, D is TRBD1 (5 bases). Germline-derived CDR1 and CDR2 are KGHSH and LQKENI. This CDR3 has 19 amino acids. V dropped 2 bases and J dropped 0 bases, with 17 bases sitting between them. CDR3 in amino acids: CASSPARQGRSSGANVLTF. The CDR3 nucleotides are TGTGCCAGCTCACCAGCACGGCAGGGCAGGAGCTCTGGGGCCAACGTCCTGACTTTC.

This chain connects TRBV4-3 to TRBJ2-7, with TRBD2 identical over 8 bases. The CDR3 covers 16 residues. V shed 5 bases, J shed 0 bases, and the junction held 9 bases outside the gene matches. Germline lookup yields CDR1 LGHNA and CDR2 YSLEER. The CDR3 region has the DNA TGCGCCAGCAGCTATGGACTAGCTCGCACCTCCTACGAGCAGTACTTC. Translated: CASSYGLARTSYEQYF.

This chain connects TRBV10-1 to TRBJ1-5; D is unresolved. Trimming removed 2 bases from V and 5 bases from J, with 7 bases in between. The germline gives CDR1 WNHNN, CDR2 SYGVQD (reference sequence). This CDR3 region has 13 residues. CDR3 nucleotide sequence: TGCGCCAGCAGTGAGGGCCTTTATCAGCCCCAGCATTTT. Translation: CASSEGLYQPQHF.

This sequence joins TRBV7-8 and TRBJ1-1, with a weak D call TRBD1 (6 bases). This CDR3 spans 15 amino acids. Germline V gene lookup returns CDR1 SGHVS and CDR2 FQNEAQ. Trimming pared 3 bases from V and 4 bases from J, leaving 15 bases between. The CDR3 region is CASSFLRQGFTEAFF. CDR3 in DNA: TGTGCCAGCAGCTTTCTACGGCAGGGGTTCACTGAAGCTTTCTTT.

This clone was recorded a few times. The chain is built from TRBV6-5 and TRBJ2-3; D is ambiguous. V was trimmed by 2 bases and J by 3 bases, leaving 12 bases between them. This CDR3 has 15 residues. The germline gives CDR1 MNHEY, CDR2 SVGAGI. CDR3 sequence reads: CASSYAPLETDTQYF. The CDR3 DNA reads as TGTGCCAGCAGTTACGCCCCCCTAGAGACAGATACGCAGTATTTT.

This chain links TRBV15 with TRBJ2-6; perhaps TRBD1 as D (5 bases). V lost 3 bases, J lost 0 bases, and 9 bases lay in between. This CDR3 region has 16 residues. Germline V gene sequence: CDR1 LNHNV, CDR2 YYDKDF (reference sequence). Here the CDR3 reads CATSRDTYSGANVLTF. The DNA of the CDR3 is TGTGCCACCAGCAGGGACACCTACTCTGGGGCCAACGTCCTGACTTTC.

Here the CDR3 reads CASSLYHRATYNEQFF. CDR3 DNA: TGTGCCAGCAGCTTGTACCACAGGGCTACCTACAATGAGCAGTTCTTC. The chain is built from TRBV5-6 and TRBJ2-1; tentatively, D is TRBD1 (6 bases). The CDR3 consists of 16 residues. Trimming took off 1 base at V and 2 bases at J, with 13 bases between the two ends. The germline V gene has CDR1 SGHDT and CDR2 YYEEEE. The whole variable domain, filled in from reference TRBV5-6 and TRBJ2-1, reads DAGVTQSPTHLIKTRGQQVTLRCSPKSGHDTVSWYQQALGQGPQFIFQYYEEEERQRGNFPDRFSGHQFPNYSSELNVNALLLGDSALYLCASSLYHRATYNEQFFGPGTRLTVL.

V usage is TRBV4-1 and J usage is TRBJ2-7; no clear D gene. This CDR3 spans 17 amino acids. Per the germline V gene, CDR1 is MGHRA and CDR2 is YSYEKL. V was pared by 2 bases and J by 5 bases, with 22 bases between. The CDR3 nucleotides read TGCGCCAGCAGCCAAAAACTCCCCCTTAGCCTCAACGACGAGCAGTACTTC. The encoded protein is CASSQKLPLSLNDEQYF.

The chain combines TRBV6-5 with TRBJ2-5; D is unresolved. The CDR3 is 15 residues long. With 6 bases removed from V and 4 bases from J, the gap between germline ends came to 18 bases. From germline, CDR1 is MNHEY and CDR2 SVGAGI. The CDR3 loop reads CASSSGETDVETQYF. CDR3 DNA sequence: TGTGCCAGCAGCTCCGGTGAGACTGACGTAGAGACCCAGTACTTC.

The V call is TRBV6-5, the J call TRBJ1-6, with 9 positions matching TRBD1. This CDR3 region has 15 residues. Losses at the gene ends were 0 bases for V and 14 bases for J; bases not matched to a gene: 8. CDR1 and CDR2 (germline): MNHEY, SVGAGI. Here the CDR3 reads CASSYSMGQGGTLHF. The CDR3 DNA reads as TGTGCCAGCAGTTACTCCATGGGACAGGGTGGCACCCTCCACTTT.

The chain is built from TRBV4-3 and TRBJ1-5; D possibly corresponds to TRBD1 (6 bases). Germline lookup yields CDR1 LGHNA and CDR2 YSLEER. This CDR3 is 15 amino acids long. The V and J ends lost 0 bases and 2 bases respectively, with 8 bases between them. The CDR3: CASSQDWTGNQPQHF. The CDR3 DNA follows: TGCGCCAGCAGCCAAGACTGGACAGGCAATCAGCCCCAGCATTTT.

Only a few counts were recorded for this clone. This rearrangement joins TRBV5-8 to TRBJ1-5; the D is unclear. The CDR3 is 13 residues long. V lost 3 bases and J lost 1, with 5 bases in between. The germline gives CDR1 SGHTS, CDR2 YDEGEE. CDR3 protein: CASSSGSNQPQHF. For the CDR3, the DNA is TGTGCCAGCAGCTCCGGGAGCAATCAGCCCCAGCATTTT.

This sequence joins TRBV7-9 and TRBJ1-6, with TRBD1 as a possible D gene (6 bases). This CDR3 has 14 residues. Germline lookup yields CDR1 SEHNR and CDR2 FQNEAQ (reference sequence). The V end was cut by 6 bases, the J end by 5 bases, with 11 bases between. The DNA for the CDR3 is TGTGCCAGCAGTTGGACAGAGAATAATTCACCCCTCCACTTT. Its protein product is CASSWTENNSPLHF.

The chain is built from TRBV6-7 and TRBJ1-1; 7 bases map to TRBD1. TRBV6-7 is classed as an ORF, of uncertain function. J lost 5 bases, V lost 6 bases, and 15 bases had no gene match. This CDR3 has 16 amino acids. Here the CDR3 reads CASRRTGQTRSTEAFF. DNA of the CDR3: TGTGCCAGCAGGCGTACGGGACAGACGAGGTCGACTGAAGCTTTCTTT.

This clone has just a few counts. V is TRBV2 and J is TRBJ1-4, with a possible D match to TRBD1 (6 bases). V was shortened by 5 bases and J by 5 bases, with 18 bases between the two germline ends. The CDR3 covers 16 residues. Germline CDR1 is SNHLY and CDR2 is FYNNEI. CDR3 DNA: TGTGCCAGCAGTTGGTACAGGGTAGGATCGAATGAAAAACTGTTTTTT. This codes for CASSWYRVGSNEKLFF.

This clone has just one count. This chain links TRBV7-8 with TRBJ2-2, with 8 positions matching TRBD2. The CDR3 loop spans 17 amino acids. Germline V gene sequence: CDR1 SGHVS, CDR2 FQNEAQ. The trim removed 2 bases at V and 2 bases at J, leaving 7 bases unmatched. The CDR3 spells CASSLNMRGANTGELFF. The DNA of the CDR3 is TGTGCCAGCAGCTTAAATATGCGGGGGGCAAACACCGGGGAGCTGTTTTTT.

The chain has TRBV10-1 and TRBJ1-5, with D possibly TRBD1 on 6 matching bases. The CDR3 loop spans 18 amino acids. Trimming removed 6 bases at V and 0 bases at J, with 21 bases between. CDR1 and CDR2 from the germline V gene are WNHNN and SYGVQD (reference sequence). The CDR3 loop reads CASSLTGTRDYSNQPQHF. The CDR3 DNA is TGCGCCAGCAGCCTCACCGGGACAAGAGATTATAGCAATCAGCCCCAGCATTTT.

This chain links TRBV5-1 with TRBJ2-3; 10 nucleotides align to TRBD1. The trim removed 3 bases at V and 5 bases at J, leaving 6 bases unmatched. The CDR3 consists of 15 residues. Germline values: CDR1 SGHRS, CDR2 YFSETQ. The CDR3 protein is CASSWTGTGEDTQYF. The CDR3 nucleotides are TGCGCCAGCAGCTGGACCGGGACAGGGGAAGATACGCAGTATTTT.